This TCR beta chain was found in a study of blood T cell repertoires in COVID-19. The assay was immunoSEQ multiplex PCR, and TCRdb's table has in-frame clones only and misses some. The table shows 55,000 to 80,000 clones, with around four fifths occurring only once. The sequencing sample was made of peripheral blood. This receptor was obtained from a woman aged 80 or over with acute or convalescent COVID-19.

Here the CDR3 DNA reads TGTGCCAGCAGTGGGCCGGGGGAGACCCAGTACTTC. It encodes CASSGPGETQYF. The chain is built from TRBV2 and TRBJ2-5, with a possible D match to TRBD2 (5 bases). Trimming cost V 4 bases and J 5 bases, with 8 bases left between them. This CDR3 comprises 12 residues. CDR1 is SNHLY and CDR2 is FYNNEI in the germline V gene.